This entry lists 21 T cell receptor beta chains sequenced from one sample in a study of blood T cell repertoires in COVID-19. TCRdb's copy holds only in-frame clones and misses some; the assay was immunoSEQ multiplex PCR. The table has about 370,000 clones, 80% to 90% seen once. Sequences were obtained from PBMCs or T cells enriched from blood (not recorded which). The receptor set was obtained from a man aged 18 to 35 who had recovered from COVID-19.

The rearrangement joins TRBV27 to TRBJ2-7, with 9 bases lining up with TRBD1. V was clipped by 6 bases and J by 3 bases; unmatched bases: 9. CDR1 and CDR2 (germline): MNHEY, SMNVEV (reference sequence). The CDR3 has 15 amino acids. In DNA form, the CDR3 reads TGTGCCAGCAGACCCCTCAGGGACAGGGTCTACGAGCAGTACTTC. The encoded protein is CASRPLRDRVYEQYF.

In its sample, this clone was seen a few times. One junction end disagrees with the germline gene, perhaps due to a read error. The rearrangement uses TRBV14 and TRBJ1-1, with unresolved D. The germline CDR1 and CDR2 sequences are SGHDN and FVKESK. The CDR3 consists of 12 residues. This CDR3 reads CASSQEGSEAFF. The CDR3 DNA follows: TGTGCCAGCAGCCAAGAGGGCTCTGAGGCTTTCTTT.

This chain links TRBV28 with TRBJ2-7; 8 bases align to TRBD2. J gave up 4 bases and V 8 bases, and 7 bases lay outside the gene matches. The CDR3 spans 13 residues. CDR1 and CDR2 from the germline V gene are MDHEN and SYDVKM. CDR3 residues: CASPQREKYEQYF. DNA of the CDR3: TGTGCCAGCCCCCAGCGGGAGAAGTACGAGCAGTACTTC.

This chain joins TRBV21-1 and TRBJ1-4; the DNA was not used to check the table's D call, TRBD1. TRBV21-1 is marked as a pseudogene. The CDR3 runs 19 residues. CDR3 loop: CASSKVRCRDTTTNEKLFF. In nucleotides, the CDR3 is TGTGCCAGCAGCAAAGTCCGGTGCCGGGACACAACAACTAATGAAAAACTGTTTTTT.

The chain joins TRBV5-1 to TRBJ1-2; D not certain. The CDR3 extends over 15 amino acids. Germline V CDR1 and CDR2: SGHRS, YFSETQ. Trimming took 0 bases from V and 0 from J, leaving 9 bases between them. The CDR3 is CASSLAVNANYGYTF. CDR3 coding DNA: TGCGCCAGCAGCTTGGCAGTAAACGCTAACTATGGCTACACCTTC. The entire variable domain, with the rest obtained from reference TRBV5-1 and TRBJ1-2, is as follows: KAGVTQTPRYLIKTRGQQVTLSCSPISGHRSVSWYQQTPGQGLQFLFEYFSETQRNKGNFPGRFSGRQFSNSRSEMNVSTLELGDSALYLCASSLAVNANYGYTFGSGTRLTVV.

The rearrangement uses TRBV10-3 and TRBJ2-2; D gene unclear. V was trimmed by 4 bases and J by 6 bases, leaving 12 bases between them. Per germline, CDR1 ENHRY and CDR2 SYGVKD. The CDR3 consists of 14 residues. CDR3: CAISADTSPGELFF. Here the CDR3 DNA reads TGTGCCATCAGTGCCGACACCTCTCCCGGGGAGCTGTTTTTT.

V is TRBV5-1 and J is TRBJ1-3; D may be TRBD1 (5 bases). The CDR3 is made up of 15 amino acids. Germline values: CDR1 SGHRS, CDR2 YFSETQ. V gave up 0 bases and J gave up 7 bases, with 14 bases separating them. Written as DNA, the CDR3 is TGCGCCAGCAGCTTGGGGGACTCCCGCCGGAACACCATATATTTT. Encoded protein: CASSLGDSRRNTIYF.

The J gene is TRBJ2-1, the V gene TRBV6-5; D unclear. Germline V lookup: CDR1 MNHEY, CDR2 SVGAGI. The CDR3 length is 15 residues. Between the trimmed V and J ends, which lost 2 bases and 5 bases, there was a span of 13 bases. The CDR3 DNA reads TGTGCCAGCAGTTACCTACTGCGCCCCCACAATGAGCAGTTCTTC. Amino acids: CASSYLLRPHNEQFF.

The chain links TRBV5-1 to TRBJ2-3; 13 bases agree with TRBD2. The V and J ends lost 4 bases and 3 bases, in that order; junction bases with no gene match: 5. The CDR3 totals 16 residues. Germline CDR1 SGHRS, CDR2 YFSETQ. The chain's CDR3 is CASSQGLAGPTDTQYF. The CDR3, as DNA: TGCGCCAGCAGCCAGGGACTAGCGGGGCCGACAGATACGCAGTATTTT.

The chain joins TRBV12-3 or TRBV12-4 to TRBJ1-1; TRBD1 matches 8 bases. Trimming cost V 4 bases and J 10 bases; bases outside gene matches: 5. The CDR3 spans 12 residues. The CDR3 bases are TGTGCCAGCAGTTCGACAGGGGTGGTAGCTTTCTTT. It specifies CASSSTGVVAFF.

Note on this clone: Other DNA sequences in this sample translate to the same CDR3. The J gene is TRBJ1-5, the V gene TRBV19, with D maybe TRBD1 (5 bases). V was cut by 5 bases and J by 3 bases, with 8 bases left in between. This CDR3 contains 13 residues. Germline values: CDR1 LNHDA, CDR2 SQIVND (reference sequence). The CDR3 DNA is TGTGCCAGTAGTCCGGGACTCAATCAGCCCCAGCATTTT. It codes for CASSPGLNQPQHF.

J is TRBJ1-1 and V is TRBV4-3, with TRBD1 identical over 8 bases. Per the germline V gene, CDR1 is LGHNA and CDR2 is YSLEER. The CDR3 covers 16 residues. V shed 0 bases, J shed 3 bases, and the junction held 6 bases outside the gene matches. The CDR3 coding sequence is TGCGCCAGCAGCCAAGATCAGGGGGCAGAGGACACTGAAGCTTTCTTT. It codes for CASSQDQGAEDTEAFF.

This chain joins TRBV9 and TRBJ1-1; D is uncertain. Germline V gene sequence: CDR1 SGDLS, CDR2 YYNGEE. Trimming cost V 4 bases and J 6 bases, with 7 bases left between them. The CDR3 extends over 11 amino acids. The CDR3 region is CASSSGPEAFF. The CDR3 nucleotides are TGTGCCAGCAGCTCCGGTCCTGAAGCTTTCTTT. Full variable domain (outside the CDR3, taken from reference TRBV9 and TRBJ1-1): DSGVTQTPKHLITATGQRVTLRCSPRSGDLSVYWYQQSLDQGLQFLIQYYNGEERAKGNILERFSAQQFPDLHSELNLSSLELGDSALYFCASSSGPEAFFGQGTRLTVV.

V gene TRBV6-5 combines with J gene TRBJ2-2, with 8 bases identical to TRBD1. V shed 5 bases and J 3 bases; nucleotides not matched to a gene: 2. The CDR3 has 14 residues. Germline loops: CDR1 MNHEY, CDR2 SVGAGI. This chain's CDR3 is CASSRQGHTGELFF. As DNA, the CDR3 is TGTGCCAGCAGTCGACAGGGGCACACCGGGGAGCTGTTTTTT.

This rearrangement joins TRBV30 to TRBJ2-1; 9 nucleotides align to TRBD1. CDR1 and CDR2 from the germline V gene are GTSNPN and SVGIG (reference sequence). Losses at the gene ends were 1 base for V and 8 bases for J; bases not matched to a gene: 6. The CDR3 totals 14 residues. This CDR3 is CAWSAGTGTYEQFF. CDR3 bases: TGTGCCTGGAGTGCCGGGACAGGGACCTATGAGCAGTTCTTC.

V usage is TRBV9 and J usage is TRBJ2-7, with TRBD2 matching over 7 bases. Germline trimming cut 0 bases from V and 5 bases from J; bases unmatched to any gene: 8. Germline V CDR1 and CDR2: SGDLS, YYNGEE. The length of the CDR3 is 15 residues. The DNA of the CDR3 is TGTGCCAGCAGCGTAGGCGGGAGCCCAGTTGACGAGCAGTACTTC. Its protein is CASSVGGSPVDEQYF.

The rearrangement links TRBV9 to TRBJ1-2; no firm D call. The ends were cut back, 2 bases at V and 1 base at J, with 6 bases in the middle. Germline V gene sequence: CDR1 SGDLS, CDR2 YYNGEE. CDR3 size: 13 residues. CDR3 protein: CASSVVLNYGYTF. The CDR3 bases are TGTGCCAGCAGCGTCGTTCTTAACTATGGCTACACCTTC.

A remark on this clone: Within the sample, other DNA sequences also encode this same CDR3. This sequence joins TRBV29-1 and TRBJ1-1; D might be TRBD1 (6 bases). CDR3 length: 14 amino acids. V was shortened by 3 bases and J by 0 bases, with 11 bases between the two germline ends. Germline CDR1 SQVTM, CDR2 ANQGSEA. The CDR3 here is CSVERGGVNTEAFF. The CDR3, as DNA: TGCAGCGTTGAGAGGGGGGGGGTGAACACTGAAGCTTTCTTT. Together with reference TRBV29-1 and TRBJ1-1, the CDR3 gives the full variable domain: SAVISQKPSRDICQRGTSLTIQCQVDSQVTMMFWYRQQPGQSLTLIATANQGSEATYESGFVIDKFPISRPNLTFSTLTVSNMSPEDSSIYLCSVERGGVNTEAFFGQGTRLTVV.

This clone was observed a single time. In DNA form, the CDR3 reads TGCGCCAGCAGCGGGGTGCCCCGAGGGACCCAGTACTTC. The encoded protein is CASSGVPRGTQYF. The chain is built from TRBV10-2 and TRBJ2-5; D is perhaps TRBD2 (5 bases). The V end lost 6 bases, the J end lost 7 bases, and 15 bases lay between the germline ends. The CDR3 covers 13 residues. Germline CDR1 and CDR2: WSHSY and SAAADI.

The chain links TRBV5-1 to TRBJ2-7, with D tentatively TRBD2 (6 bases). The CDR3 loop spans 16 amino acids. V was pared by 4 bases and J by 3 bases, with 20 bases between. Germline V gene sequence: CDR1 SGHRS, CDR2 YFSETQ. The CDR3 reads CASSVTTGVPHYEQYF. DNA for the CDR3: TGCGCCAGCAGCGTGACGACGGGGGTCCCGCACTACGAGCAGTACTTC.

This rearrangement joins TRBV27 to TRBJ2-1; 7 bases line up with TRBD2. The CDR3 has 15 amino acids. Germline lookup yields CDR1 MNHEY and CDR2 SMNVEV (reference sequence). The V gene end was trimmed by 2 bases and the J gene end by 2 bases; junction bases not matched to a gene: 3. The CDR3 DNA follows: TGTGCCAGCAGTTTAAGCGGGGCCGCCTACAATGAGCAGTTCTTC. It translates to CASSLSGAAYNEQFF.